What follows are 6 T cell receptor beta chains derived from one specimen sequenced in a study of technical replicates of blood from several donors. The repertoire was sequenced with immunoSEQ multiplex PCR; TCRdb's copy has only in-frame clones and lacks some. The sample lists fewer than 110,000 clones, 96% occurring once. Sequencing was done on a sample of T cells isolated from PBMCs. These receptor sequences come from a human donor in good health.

The CDR3 loop reads CASSPSPQGPGETQYF. The CDR3 bases are TGCGCCAGCAGCCCCAGTCCCCAGGGCCCCGGGGAGACCCAGTACTTC. This chain uses TRBV5-1 with TRBJ2-5, with D perhaps TRBD1 (5 bases). CDR1 is SGHRS, CDR2 YFSETQ, per germline. The CDR3 consists of 16 residues. Trimming pared 4 bases from V and 5 bases from J, leaving 21 bases between.

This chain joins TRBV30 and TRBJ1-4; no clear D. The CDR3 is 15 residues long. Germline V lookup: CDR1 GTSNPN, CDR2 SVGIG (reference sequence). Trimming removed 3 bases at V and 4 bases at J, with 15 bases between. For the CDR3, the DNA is TGTGCCTGGAGGGGCCGGGGAGCTGGTAATGAAAAACTGTTTTTT. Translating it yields CAWRGRGAGNEKLFF.

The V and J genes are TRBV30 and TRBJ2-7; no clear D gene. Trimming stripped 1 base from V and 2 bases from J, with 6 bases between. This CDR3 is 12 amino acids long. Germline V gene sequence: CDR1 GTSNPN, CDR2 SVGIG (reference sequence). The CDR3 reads CAWSAETYEQYF. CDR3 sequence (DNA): TGTGCCTGGAGTGCAGAAACCTACGAGCAGTACTTC.

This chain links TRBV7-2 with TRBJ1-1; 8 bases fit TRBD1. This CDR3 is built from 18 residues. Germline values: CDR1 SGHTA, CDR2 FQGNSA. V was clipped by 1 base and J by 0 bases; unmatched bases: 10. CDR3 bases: TGTGCCAGCAGCTTAGTCGTGACAGGGGTCGGAGTGAACACTGAAGCTTTCTTT. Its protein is CASSLVVTGVGVNTEAFF.

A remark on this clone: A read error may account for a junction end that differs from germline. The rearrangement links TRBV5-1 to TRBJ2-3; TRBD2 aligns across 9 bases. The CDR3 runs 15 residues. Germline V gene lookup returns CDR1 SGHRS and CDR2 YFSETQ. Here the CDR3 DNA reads TGCGCCAGCAGCACGGTGGCGGGGGGGGGAGATCCGCAGTATTTT. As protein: CASSTVAGGGDPQYF.

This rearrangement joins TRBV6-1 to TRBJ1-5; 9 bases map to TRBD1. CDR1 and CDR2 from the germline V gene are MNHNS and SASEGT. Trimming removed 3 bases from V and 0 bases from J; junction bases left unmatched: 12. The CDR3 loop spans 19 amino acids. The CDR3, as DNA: TGTGCCAGCAGTGACCCCTCGGACAGGGGCCCTTTTAGCAATCAGCCCCAGCATTTT. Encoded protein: CASSDPSDRGPFSNQPQHF.